Included here is one T cell receptor beta chain sequence, with context. The antigen remains undetermined. This CDR3 comprises 14 residues. The germline V gene encodes CDR1 KGHSH and CDR2 LQKENI. V lost 10 bases and J lost 5; bases outside the gene matches: 10. This specimen belongs to a study of cytomegalovirus exposure and HLA in healthy donors. The study, taken as a whole, reports: Many donors carried some public TCRs, although rarity characterized most TCR sequences.

PCR involved 60 Vbeta and 13 Jbeta primers. Clones were read by immunoSEQ multiplex PCR, and TCRdb kept only the in-frame ones, dropping some. The table lists some 170,000 clones, about two thirds of them singletons. The chain recombines TRBV18 with TRBJ2-1; TRBD2 matches at 8 bases. This TCR was recovered from a human donor in good health. The sample taken for sequencing was PBMCs. The CDR3 is CATRSRGGNNEQFF. DNA of the CDR3: TGTGCCACCCGAAGCCGGGGGGGCAACAATGAGCAGTTCTTC.